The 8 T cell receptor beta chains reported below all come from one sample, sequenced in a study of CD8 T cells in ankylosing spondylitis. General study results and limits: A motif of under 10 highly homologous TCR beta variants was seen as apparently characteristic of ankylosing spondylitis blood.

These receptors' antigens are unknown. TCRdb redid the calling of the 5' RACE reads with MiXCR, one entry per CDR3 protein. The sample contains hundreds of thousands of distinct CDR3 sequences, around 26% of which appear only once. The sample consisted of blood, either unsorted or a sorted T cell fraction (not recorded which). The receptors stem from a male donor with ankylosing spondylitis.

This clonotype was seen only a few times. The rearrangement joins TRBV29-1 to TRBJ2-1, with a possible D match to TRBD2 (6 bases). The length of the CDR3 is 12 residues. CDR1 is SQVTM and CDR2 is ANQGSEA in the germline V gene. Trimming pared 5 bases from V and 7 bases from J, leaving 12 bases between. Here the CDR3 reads CSVRGLVNEQFF. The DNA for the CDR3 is TGCAGCGTTCGGGGACTTGTGAATGAGCAGTTCTTC.

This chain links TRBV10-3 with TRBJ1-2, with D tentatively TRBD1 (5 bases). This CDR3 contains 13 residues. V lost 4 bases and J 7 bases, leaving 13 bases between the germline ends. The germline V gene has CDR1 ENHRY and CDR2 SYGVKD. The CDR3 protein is CAISVEGKRGYTF. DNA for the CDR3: TGTGCCATCAGTGTAGAGGGGAAGCGTGGCTACACCTTC.

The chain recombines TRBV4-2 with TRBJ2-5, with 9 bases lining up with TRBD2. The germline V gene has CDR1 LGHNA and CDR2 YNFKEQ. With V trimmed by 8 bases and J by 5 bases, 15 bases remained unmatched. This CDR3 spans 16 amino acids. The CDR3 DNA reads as TGTGCCAGCCGCCGGGGGTCCAGCGGGAGGTTGGAGACCCAGTACTTC. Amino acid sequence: CASRRGSSGRLETQYF.

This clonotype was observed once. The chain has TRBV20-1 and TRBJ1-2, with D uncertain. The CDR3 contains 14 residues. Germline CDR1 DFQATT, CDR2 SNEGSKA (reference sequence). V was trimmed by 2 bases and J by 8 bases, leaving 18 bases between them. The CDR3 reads CSARILFDWRGYTF. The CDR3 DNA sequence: TGCAGTGCTAGAATCCTTTTCGATTGGAGGGGCTACACCTTC.

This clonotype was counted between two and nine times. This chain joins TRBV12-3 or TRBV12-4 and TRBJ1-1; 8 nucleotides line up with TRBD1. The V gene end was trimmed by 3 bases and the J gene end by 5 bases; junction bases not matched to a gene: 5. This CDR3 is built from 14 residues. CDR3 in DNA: TGTGCCAGCAGTTTGGGCAGGGGGCTTACTGAAGCTTTCTTT. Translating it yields CASSLGRGLTEAFF.

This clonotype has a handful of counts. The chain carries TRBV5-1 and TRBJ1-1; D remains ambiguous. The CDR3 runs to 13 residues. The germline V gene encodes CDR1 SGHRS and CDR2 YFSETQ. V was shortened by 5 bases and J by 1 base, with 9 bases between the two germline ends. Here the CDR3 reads CASSYTWNTEAFF. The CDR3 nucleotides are TGCGCCAGCAGTTACACCTGGAACACTGAAGCTTTCTTT.

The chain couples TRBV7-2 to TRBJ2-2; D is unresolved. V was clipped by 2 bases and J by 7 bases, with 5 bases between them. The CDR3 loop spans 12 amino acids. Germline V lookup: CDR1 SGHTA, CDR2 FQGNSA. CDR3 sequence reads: CASSLIGGELFF. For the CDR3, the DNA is TGTGCCAGCAGCTTAATCGGCGGGGAGCTGTTTTTT.

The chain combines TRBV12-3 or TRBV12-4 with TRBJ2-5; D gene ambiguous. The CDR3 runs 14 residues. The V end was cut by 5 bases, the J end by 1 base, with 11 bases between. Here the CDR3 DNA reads TGTGCCAGCAGTCCTCGGACCCGCCAAGAGACCCAGTACTTC. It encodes CASSPRTRQETQYF.